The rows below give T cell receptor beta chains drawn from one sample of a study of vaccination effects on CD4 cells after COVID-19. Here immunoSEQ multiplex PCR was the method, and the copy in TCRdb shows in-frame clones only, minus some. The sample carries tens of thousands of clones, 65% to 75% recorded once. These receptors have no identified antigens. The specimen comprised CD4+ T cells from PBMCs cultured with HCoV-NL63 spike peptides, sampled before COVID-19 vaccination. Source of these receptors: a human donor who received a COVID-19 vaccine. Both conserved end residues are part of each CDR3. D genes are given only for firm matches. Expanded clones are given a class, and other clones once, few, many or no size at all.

cdr3_aa: CASSERRGGQPQHF
cdr3_nt: TGTGCCAGCAGTGAAAGAAGGGGAGGACAGCCCCAGCATTTT
clone_size: .
v_call: TRBV6-1
j_call: TRBJ1-5
d_call: .

cdr3_aa: CASKGYRGDSYNEQFF
cdr3_nt: TGTGCCAGCAAAGGATACAGGGGCGACTCCTACAATGAGCAGTTCTTC
clone_size: .
v_call: TRBV27
j_call: TRBJ2-1
d_call: TRBD1

cdr3_aa: CASSALAGTSTDTQYF
cdr3_nt: TGTGCCAGCAGTGCCTTAGCTGGAACTAGCACAGATACGCAGTATTTT
clone_size: .
v_call: TRBV6-1
j_call: TRBJ2-3
d_call: .

cdr3_aa: CASSPSMGRLNTEAFF
cdr3_nt: TGTGCCAGCTCACCGTCGATGGGACGCCTGAACACTGAAGCTTTCTTT
clone_size: .
v_call: TRBV18
j_call: TRBJ1-1
d_call: .

cdr3_aa: CASSVGAFYGYTF
cdr3_nt: TGTGCCAGCAGTGTCGGGGCGTTCTATGGCTACACCTTC
clone_size: .
v_call: TRBV25-1
j_call: TRBJ1-2
d_call: .

cdr3_aa: CASSLVGQGLDNEQFF
cdr3_nt: TGCGCCAGCAGCTTGGTCGGACAGGGTCTAGACAATGAGCAGTTCTTC
clone_size: .
v_call: TRBV5-1
j_call: TRBJ2-1
d_call: TRBD1

cdr3_aa: CATSEPRQTVETQYF
cdr3_nt: TGTGCCACCAGTGAACCTCGACAGACTGTAGAGACCCAGTACTTC
clone_size: .
v_call: TRBV24-1
j_call: TRBJ2-5
d_call: .

cdr3_aa: CSASVEYNEQFF
cdr3_nt: TGCAGTGCTAGTGTGGAATACAATGAGCAGTTCTTC
clone_size: .
v_call: TRBV20-1
j_call: TRBJ2-1
d_call: .

cdr3_aa: CASRTGPMNTEAFF
cdr3_nt: TGTGCCAGCAGAACCGGACCGATGAACACTGAAGCTTTCTTT
clone_size: .
v_call: TRBV28
j_call: TRBJ1-1
d_call: .

cdr3_aa: CASSRDREETQYF
cdr3_nt: TGTGCCAGCAGCCGAGACAGGGAAGAGACCCAGTACTTC
clone_size: .
v_call: TRBV6-5
j_call: TRBJ2-5
d_call: TRBD1

cdr3_aa: CAVRRERFQETQYF
cdr3_nt: TGTGCCGTTCGACGGGAAAGGTTTCAAGAGACCCAGTACTTC
clone_size: .
v_call: TRBV5-4
j_call: TRBJ2-5
d_call: .

cdr3_aa: CASSPQLAVNTGELFF
cdr3_nt: TGTGCCAGCAGCCCCCAACTAGCGGTAAACACCGGGGAGCTGTTTTTT
clone_size: few
v_call: TRBV9
j_call: TRBJ2-2
d_call: TRBD2

cdr3_aa: CASSTGAETQYF
cdr3_nt: TGTGCCAGCAGTACAGGGGCAGAGACCCAGTACTTC
clone_size: .
v_call: TRBV6-5
j_call: TRBJ2-5
d_call: TRBD1

cdr3_aa: CASSTRGQGASGAFF
cdr3_nt: TGTGCCAGCAGCACTAGAGGACAGGGGGCTTCTGGAGCTTTCTTT
clone_size: .
v_call: TRBV7-2
j_call: TRBJ1-1
d_call: TRBD1

cdr3_aa: CASRLDGNTEAFF
cdr3_nt: TGTGCCAGCAGATTGGACGGGAACACTGAAGCTTTCTTT
clone_size: few
v_call: TRBV6-5
j_call: TRBJ1-1
d_call: .

cdr3_aa: CASSRGDRDNEKLFF
cdr3_nt: TGCGCCAGCAGCCGCGGGGACAGAGATAATGAAAAACTGTTTTTT
clone_size: .
v_call: TRBV5-1
j_call: TRBJ1-4
d_call: TRBD1

cdr3_aa: CASSQERGGGGADTQYF
cdr3_nt: TGCGCCAGCAGCCAAGAACGTGGGGGAGGTGGCGCAGATACGCAGTATTTT
clone_size: once
v_call: TRBV4-1
j_call: TRBJ2-3
d_call: .

cdr3_aa: CASSLNRDNYGYTF
cdr3_nt: TGTGCCAGCAGTCTCAACCGGGACAACTATGGCTACACCTTC
clone_size: .
v_call: TRBV27
j_call: TRBJ1-2
d_call: .

cdr3_aa: CASSRFPQGNQPQHF
cdr3_nt: TGTGCCAGCAGTCGGTTCCCGCAGGGCAATCAGCCCCAGCATTTT
clone_size: .
v_call: TRBV27
j_call: TRBJ1-5
d_call: .

cdr3_aa: CAISVGPAADTQYF
cdr3_nt: TGTGCCATCAGTGTTGGCCCTGCGGCAGATACGCAGTATTTT
clone_size: .
v_call: TRBV10-3
j_call: TRBJ2-3
d_call: .

cdr3_aa: CASSYSLNTEAFF
cdr3_nt: TGTGCCAGCAGTTACTCATTGAACACTGAAGCTTTCTTT
clone_size: .
v_call: TRBV6-5
j_call: TRBJ1-1
d_call: .

cdr3_aa: CASSLKNQEHQPQHF
cdr3_nt: TGTGCCAGCAGCTTGAAAAACCAGGAGCATCAGCCCCAGCATTTT
clone_size: .
v_call: TRBV5-6
j_call: TRBJ1-5
d_call: .

cdr3_aa: CSAREGNGYTF
cdr3_nt: TGCAGTGCTAGGGAAGGGAATGGCTACACCTTC
clone_size: .
v_call: TRBV20-1
j_call: TRBJ1-2
d_call: .

cdr3_aa: CAWKKQGNGEKLFF
cdr3_nt: TGTGCCTGGAAAAAACAGGGAAACGGTGAAAAACTGTTTTTT
clone_size: .
v_call: TRBV30
j_call: TRBJ1-4
d_call: .